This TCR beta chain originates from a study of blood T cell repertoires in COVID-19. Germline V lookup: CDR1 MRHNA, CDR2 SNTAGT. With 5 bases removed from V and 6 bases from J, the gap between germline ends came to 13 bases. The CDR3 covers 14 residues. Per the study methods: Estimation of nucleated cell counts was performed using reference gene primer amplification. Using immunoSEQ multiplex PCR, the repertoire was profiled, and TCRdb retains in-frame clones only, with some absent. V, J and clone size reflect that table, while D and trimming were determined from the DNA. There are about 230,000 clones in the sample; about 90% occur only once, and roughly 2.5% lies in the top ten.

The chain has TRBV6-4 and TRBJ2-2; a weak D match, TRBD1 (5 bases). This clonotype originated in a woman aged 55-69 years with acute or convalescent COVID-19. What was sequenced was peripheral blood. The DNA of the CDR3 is TGTGCCAGCAGTCCGACAGTGCAGGCCGGGGAGCTGTTTTTT. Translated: CASSPTVQAGELFF.